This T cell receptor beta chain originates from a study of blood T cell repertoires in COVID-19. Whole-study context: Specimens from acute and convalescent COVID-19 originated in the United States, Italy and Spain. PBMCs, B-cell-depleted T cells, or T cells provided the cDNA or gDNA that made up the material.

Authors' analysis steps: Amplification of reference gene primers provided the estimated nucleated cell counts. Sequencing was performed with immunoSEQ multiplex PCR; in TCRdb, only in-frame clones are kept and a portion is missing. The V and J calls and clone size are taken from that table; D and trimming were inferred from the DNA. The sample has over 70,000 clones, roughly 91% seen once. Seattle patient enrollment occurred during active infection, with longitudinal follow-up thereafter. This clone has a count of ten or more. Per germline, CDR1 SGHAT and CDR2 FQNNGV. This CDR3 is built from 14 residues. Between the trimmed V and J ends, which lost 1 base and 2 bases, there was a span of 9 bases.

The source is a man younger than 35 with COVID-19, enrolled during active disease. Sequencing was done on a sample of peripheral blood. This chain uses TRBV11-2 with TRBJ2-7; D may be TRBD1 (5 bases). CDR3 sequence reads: CASSLGAGPYEQYF. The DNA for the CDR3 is TGTGCCAGCAGCTTAGGGGCAGGGCCCTACGAGCAGTACTTC.